These T cell receptor beta chains were read from a single sample in a study of T cells in Graves' hyperthyroidism and ophthalmopathy. TCRdb re-called the multiplex PCR reads through MiXCR, storing one row per CDR3 protein. Here the sample spans 560,000 or so distinct CDR3 sequences, 40% to 55% being singletons. Sequencing was performed on peripheral blood or thyroid tissue (not recorded which). These receptors were taken from a woman under 30 with Graves' hyperthyroidism. Each CDR3 is given with its conserved first and last residue. A D gene is named only where the DNA matches it firmly. Size values are once, few and many counts, or a class for expanded clones, and some rows have none.

clone size	V gene	J gene	D gene	CDR3 protein	CDR3 DNA
many	TRBV7-6	TRBJ1-6	NA	CASSLVGPHGTPLHF	TGTGCCAGCAGCTTAGTAGGGCCGCATGGGACACCCCTCCACTTT
few	TRBV19	TRBJ1-2	NA	CASRSGTRGLYGYTF	TGTGCCAGTAGATCGGGTACCAGGGGCCTGTATGGCTACACCTTC
many	TRBV20-1	TRBJ1-5	NA	CSATSRGSNQPQHF	TGCAGTGCTACCTCTCGAGGCAGCAATCAGCCCCAGCATTTT
many	TRBV29-1	TRBJ1-2	NA	CSVEERTGRANYGYTF	TGCAGCGTTGAAGAGAGGACGGGCAGGGCGAACTATGGCTACACCTTC
NA	TRBV20-1	TRBJ1-2	NA	CSARSGEGGYTF	TGCAGTGCTAGATCCGGGGAGGGGGGCTACACCTTC
few	TRBV11-1	TRBJ2-7	NA	CASSGTPLSEQYF	TGTGCCAGCAGCGGGACACCTTTAAGCGAGCAGTACTTC
few	TRBV9	TRBJ2-2	NA	CASSVFLSGELFF	TGTGCCAGCAGCGTATTCCTCTCTGGGGAGCTGTTTTTT
few	TRBV7-9	TRBJ1-2	TRBD1	CASSLGGQYNYGYTF	TGTGCCAGCAGCTTAGGGGGACAGTACAACTATGGCTACACCTTC
few	TRBV5-1	TRBJ1-1	NA	CASSWSGWRYTEAFF	TGCGCCAGCAGCTGGAGTGGGTGGCGGTACACTGAAGCTTTCTTT
many	TRBV7-9	TRBJ1-2	NA	CASSYLGEGYTF	TGTGCCAGCAGCTATCTCGGGGAAGGCTACACCTTC
few	TRBV20-1	TRBJ1-4	NA	CSASAEPTINEKLFF	TGCAGTGCTAGCGCTGAACCGACAATAAATGAAAAACTGTTTTTT
NA	TRBV11-1	TRBJ1-2	TRBD1	CASRRTGANYGYTF	TGTGCCAGCCGCAGGACAGGGGCCAACTATGGCTACACCTTC
few	TRBV19	TRBJ2-7	TRBD2	CASTMGTSGREQYF	TGTGCCAGTACCATGGGGACTAGCGGTCGCGAGCAGTACTTC
NA	TRBV19	TRBJ1-2	NA	CASHSTAYGYTF	TGTGCCAGTCATTCGACAGCCTATGGCTACACCTTC
many	TRBV7-8	TRBJ2-5	NA	CASIRGETQYF	TGTGCCAGCATCCGGGGAGAGACCCAGTACTTC
few	TRBV7-2	TRBJ2-7	TRBD2	CASSLGASGGAVEQYF	TGTGCCAGCAGCTTGGGGGCTAGCGGGGGGGCGGTAGAGCAGTACTTC
few	TRBV20-1	TRBJ1-1	NA	CSARDLGMGTEAFF	TGCAGTGCTAGAGATCTCGGGATGGGCACTGAAGCTTTCTTT
NA	TRBV10-3	TRBJ1-3	NA	CAISESGESSGNTIYF	TGTGCCATCAGTGAGTCCGGAGAGAGCTCTGGAAACACCATATATTTT
NA	TRBV29-1	TRBJ2-7	NA	CGTEDPEQYF	TGCGGGACGGAAGATCCCGAGCAGTACTTC
many	TRBV7-2	TRBJ1-4	TRBD1	CASRRQGALEKLFF	TGTGCCAGCAGAAGACAGGGGGCGCTGGAAAAACTGTTTTTT
many	TRBV7-9	TRBJ1-2	NA	CASSWASSYTF	TGTGCCAGCAGCTGGGCGTCGAGCTACACCTTC
NA	TRBV29-1	TRBJ2-2	NA	CSVDAHWGDTGELFF	TGCAGCGTTGACGCCCATTGGGGGGACACTGGGGAGCTGTTTTTT
NA	TRBV29-1	TRBJ2-7	NA	CSARVLTYEQYF	TGCAGCGCCAGGGTGCTTACCTACGAGCAGTACTTC
many	TRBV10-2	TRBJ1-6	NA	CASRSRDNSPLHF	TGCGCCAGCAGATCAAGAGACAATTCACCCCTCCACTTT
NA	TRBV12-3/TRBV12-4	TRBJ2-2	NA	CASSSGGELFF	TGTGCCAGCAGTTCCGGCGGGGAGCTGTTTTTT
NA	TRBV20-1	TRBJ2-2	TRBD2	CSARPGGLAGELFF	TGCAGTGCTAGACCGGGAGGGTTAGCCGGGGAGCTGTTTTTT
NA	TRBV10-3	TRBJ1-2	NA	CAISSGQNYGYTF	TGTGCCATCAGTTCCGGACAGAACTATGGCTACACCTTC
NA	TRBV10-3	TRBJ1-4	TRBD1	CAISEGGPTNEKLFF	TGTGCCATCAGTGAAGGGGGCCCCACTAATGAAAAACTGTTTTTT
NA	TRBV15	TRBJ2-2	NA	CATSSQEFGATGELFF	TGTGCCACCAGCAGCCAAGAATTTGGGGCCACCGGGGAGCTGTTTTTT
few	TRBV7-9	TRBJ1-1	NA	CASSQGGNRVTEAFF	TGTGCCAGCAGCCAAGGAGGAAACAGGGTCACTGAAGCTTTCTTT
NA	TRBV11-1	TRBJ1-1	TRBD1	CASSRGGTDEAFF	TGTGCCAGCAGCCGAGGCGGGACAGATGAAGCTTTCTTT
few	TRBV7-9	TRBJ2-5	NA	CASSPSVPGTQYF	TGTGCCAGCAGCCCGTCGGTTCCGGGGACCCAGTACTTC
NA	TRBV3-1	TRBJ2-7	TRBD2	CASSLQRGPYEQYF	TGTGCCAGCAGCCTACAGCGGGGCCCCTACGAGCAGTACTTC
few	TRBV5-1	TRBJ2-7	NA	CASSSDGRGEQYF	TGCGCCAGCAGCTCGGACGGGCGGGGCGAGCAGTACTTC
NA	TRBV2	TRBJ1-4	NA	CASSGDRREKLFF	TGTGCCAGCAGTGGTGACAGACGGGAAAAACTGTTTTTT
NA	TRBV10-3	TRBJ2-6	NA	CAISPGKGAGANVLTF	TGTGCCATCAGTCCGGGGAAGGGGGCTGGGGCCAACGTCCTGACTTTC
NA	TRBV7-2	TRBJ1-1	NA	CASSLSGAPNTEAFF	TGTGCCAGCAGCCTATCGGGGGCTCCGAACACTGAAGCTTTCTTT
few	TRBV3-1	TRBJ1-2	NA	CASSQGGAVVAGYTF	TGTGCCAGCAGCCAAGGGGGTGCTGTCGTGGCTGGCTACACCTTC
few	TRBV20-1	TRBJ1-6	NA	CSTLCRSSYNSPLHF	TGCAGTACACTGTGCAGGAGCTCCTATAATTCACCCCTCCACTTT
few	TRBV6-2/TRBV6-3	TRBJ1-2	TRBD1	CASSYHNRGLNYGYTF	TGTGCCAGCAGTTACCATAACAGGGGACTTAACTATGGCTACACCTTC
NA	TRBV7-9	TRBJ1-1	NA	CASSSLGRLNTEAFF	TGTGCCAGCAGCTCATTGGGGAGGTTGAACACTGAAGCTTTCTTT
few	TRBV9	TRBJ1-5	NA	CASSQGTRDNQPQHF	TGTGCCAGCAGCCAGGGGACGCGCGATAATCAGCCCCAGCATTTT
NA	TRBV6-1	TRBJ1-1	NA	CASNPAVGFPEAFF	TGTGCCAGCAACCCTGCGGTAGGGTTCCCCGAAGCTTTCTTT
many	TRBV7-2	TRBJ1-4	NA	CASSLTIVNEKLFF	TGTGCCAGCAGCTTGACAATAGTGAATGAAAAACTGTTTTTT
few	TRBV7-2	TRBJ2-5	NA	CASSPNHGPRGETQYF	TGTGCCAGCAGCCCTAACCACGGGCCGCGAGGGGAGACCCAGTACTTC
NA	TRBV9	TRBJ1-6	TRBD1	CASHPGQANSPLHF	TGTGCCAGCCATCCGGGACAGGCAAATTCACCCCTCCACTTT